Presented here are 21 T cell receptor beta chains from one specimen sequenced in a study of metastatic and nonmetastatic thyroid tumors (TCRdb year 2020). The library was made by PCR. The data were produced on an Illumina HiSeq 4000. TCRdb passed the public sequencing reads through fastp at Q25 and MiXCR, retaining productive beta sequences. Counted in this sample were some 22,000 clones; about 16% of them appeared once. In total, the top ten clones hold 21% of the sample. None of the patients had been given any treatment before thyroid surgery. The sample taken for sequencing was blood. These receptors were obtained from a male donor with papillary thyroid cancer or a benign thyroid nodule (not recorded which). Some clones in this sample may be carry-over from other donors' samples.

Many counts were recorded for this clone. J is TRBJ2-2 and V is TRBV3-1; no clear D. Germline V gene sequence: CDR1 LGHDT, CDR2 YNNKEL (reference sequence). The CDR3 runs 13 residues. Trimming pared 3 bases from V and 8 bases from J, leaving 10 bases between. CDR3 sequence reads: CASSQGPAGELFF. The DNA of the CDR3 is TGTGCCAGCAGCCAGGGCCCTGCGGGGGAGCTGTTTTTT.

Ten or more counts support this clone. V usage is TRBV24-1 and J usage is TRBJ1-3; 7 nucleotides match TRBD1. The CDR3 has 19 amino acids. V lost 3 bases, J lost 1 base, and 14 bases stayed unmatched. CDR1 and CDR2 from the germline V gene are KGHDR and SFDVKD. For the CDR3, the DNA is TGTGCCACCAGTGATCCCTATTCTGGACAGGCTTATTCTGGAAACACCATATATTTT. It encodes CATSDPYSGQAYSGNTIYF.

This clone was counted many times. The chain joins TRBV3-1 to TRBJ2-2; D is unclear. This CDR3 spans 14 amino acids. V dropped 4 bases and J dropped 4 bases, with 10 bases sitting between them. The V gene's germline CDR1 is LGHDT and CDR2 YNNKEL (reference sequence). The CDR3 reads CASSLYQGTGELFF. CDR3 in DNA: TGTGCCAGCAGCCTTTACCAAGGCACCGGGGAGCTGTTTTTT.

This clone was seen at least ten times. The chain joins TRBV20-1 to TRBJ2-3; the D gene is possibly TRBD1 (6 bases). Germline CDR1 reads DFQATT; CDR2 reads SNEGSKA (reference sequence). V dropped 8 bases and J dropped 4 bases, with 19 bases sitting between them. The CDR3 has 14 residues. The CDR3 DNA sequence: TGCAGTTCCGTGGGGGCCGATAACTCAGATACGCAGTATTTT. Translated: CSSVGADNSDTQYF.

The rearrangement uses TRBV6-1 and TRBJ1-3; D is unresolved. Germline V gives CDR1 MNHNS, CDR2 SASEGT. The V gene lost 3 bases and the J gene lost 7 bases, with 7 bases spanning the gap. CDR3 length: 12 amino acids. CDR3 protein: CASSENFNTIYF. The CDR3 bases are TGTGCCAGCAGTGAGAACTTCAACACCATATATTTT.

This clone was detected ten times or more. V is TRBV15 and J is TRBJ2-1, with 7 positions matching TRBD2. The CDR3 consists of 16 residues. J was trimmed by 8 bases and V by 0 bases; bases with no gene match: 10. Per germline, CDR1 LNHNV and CDR2 YYDKDF (reference sequence). The CDR3 spells CATSRDSWEGGYEQFF. In DNA, the CDR3 is TGTGCCACCAGCAGAGACTCGTGGGAGGGAGGATATGAGCAGTTCTTC.

V is TRBV12-3 or TRBV12-4 and J is TRBJ2-1; D may be TRBD2 (7 bases). Trimming cost V 2 bases and J 8 bases, with 16 bases left between them. The CDR3 has 15 amino acids. The CDR3 bases are TGTGCCAGCAGTTTACTAGCTATCGGGGGGCATGAGCAGTTCTTC. This sequence encodes CASSLLAIGGHEQFF.

This clone was counted at least ten times. V and J are TRBV5-6 and TRBJ2-7; weak D call: TRBD2 (6 bases). The germline V and J ends were trimmed by 5 bases and 0 bases, with 27 bases remaining between them. This CDR3 comprises 19 residues. Germline V gene sequence: CDR1 SGHDT, CDR2 YYEEEE. As DNA, the CDR3 is TGTGCCAGCAGTGCACGGGGGTTCGCCCCAAGTGTGAGCTCCTACGAGCAGTACTTC. Protein: CASSARGFAPSVSSYEQYF.

This clone is medium-sized (0.01 to 0.1%) within its sample. V is TRBV28 and J is TRBJ2-7; D possibly corresponds to TRBD2 (6 bases). This CDR3 has 12 amino acids. Germline CDR1 and CDR2: MDHEN and SYDVKM. V dropped 6 bases and J dropped 5 bases, with 11 bases sitting between them. The DNA for the CDR3 is TGTGCCAGCAGCCAGGGACTCCACGAGCAGTACTTC. It translates to CASSQGLHEQYF.

The table lists this clone with many counts. This chain connects TRBV6-1 to TRBJ1-2, with 7 bases aligning to TRBD1. The CDR3 runs 13 residues. Germline V gene sequence: CDR1 MNHNS, CDR2 SASEGT. The trim removed 6 bases at V and 4 bases at J, leaving 5 bases unmatched. CDR3 in amino acids: CASSENRGYGYTF. The CDR3 nucleotides are TGTGCCAGCAGCGAGAACAGGGGCTATGGCTACACCTTC.

At least ten counts were recorded for this clone. J is TRBJ2-1 and V is TRBV20-1; 15 bases match TRBD2. With 1 base clipped from V and 1 base from J, the junction kept 8 bases outside the gene matches. The CDR3 consists of 19 residues. Per germline, CDR1 DFQATT and CDR2 SNEGSKA (reference sequence). CDR3: CSARGAGTSGRPSYNEQFF. The CDR3 bases are TGCAGTGCTAGAGGCGCCGGGACTAGCGGGAGGCCGTCCTACAATGAGCAGTTCTTC.

This clone was counted many times. This chain links TRBV5-1 with TRBJ2-2; the match to TRBD1 covers 7 bases. The V gene's germline CDR1 is SGHRS and CDR2 YFSETQ. The CDR3 is made up of 13 amino acids. V lost 7 bases to trimming and J lost 2 bases; unmatched junction nucleotides: 2. CDR3 region: CASGTANTGELFF. Written as DNA, the CDR3 is TGCGCCAGCGGGACAGCAAACACCGGGGAGCTGTTTTTT. Drawing the rest from reference TRBV5-1 and TRBJ2-2, the complete variable domain is KAGVTQTPRYLIKTRGQQVTLSCSPISGHRSVSWYQQTPGQGLQFLFEYFSETQRNKGNFPGRFSGRQFSNSRSEMNVSTLELGDSALYLCASGTANTGELFFGEGSRLTVL.

In this sample, this clone is medium-sized. V usage is TRBV2 and J usage is TRBJ2-7; 10 bases are shared with TRBD2. The CDR3 consists of 15 residues. The ends lost 7 bases at V and 2 bases at J; junction bases unmatched: 8. The germline gives CDR1 SNHLY, CDR2 FYNNEI. CDR3 coding DNA: TGTGCCAGCACCGAGCGGGAGGGCGGGACCTACGAGCAGTACTTC. Encoded protein: CASTEREGGTYEQYF.

In its sample, this clone was seen many times. The chain uses TRBV7-9 and TRBJ2-3; 7 bases are shared with TRBD2. This CDR3 is built from 15 residues. The germline CDR1 and CDR2 sequences are SEHNR and FQNEAQ (reference sequence). With V trimmed by 4 bases and J by 2 bases, 6 bases remained unmatched. The CDR3: CASSSREANTDTQYF. The CDR3 bases are TGTGCCAGCAGCTCCCGGGAGGCCAACACAGATACGCAGTATTTT.

About this clone itself: One end of the junction does not line up with germline, which may come from a read error. The rearrangement uses TRBV11-1 and TRBJ2-1; weak D call: TRBD2 (5 bases). The CDR3 loop spans 16 amino acids. The germline CDR1 and CDR2 sequences are SGHAT and FQDESV (reference sequence). This CDR3 reads CASRTHSTTMAHEHFF. In DNA form, the CDR3 reads TGTGCCAGCAGAACCCATTCTACGACTATGGCGCATGAGCATTTCTTC.

On this clone itself: A read error is possible here, since a much larger clone lies one base away. The sample carries other DNA sequences with the same CDR3. This chain connects TRBV29-1 to TRBJ2-3; D assignment may be TRBD1 or TRBD2 (5 bases each). Germline CDR1 SQVTM, CDR2 ANQGSEA. This CDR3 is built from 14 residues. The CDR3 DNA reads as TGCAGCGTCAAATCCGGGACGAGCACAGATACTCAGTATTTT. Its protein product is CSVKSGTSTDTQYF.

This clone was counted between two and nine times. This chain joins TRBV28 and TRBJ1-2; 10 nucleotides align to TRBD1. After removal of 4 bases from V and 6 bases from J, the junction contained 5 bases not matched to a gene. Germline V CDR1 and CDR2: MDHEN, SYDVKM. This CDR3 has 14 residues. The CDR3 DNA sequence: TGTGCCAGCAGTTGGGGGACAGGGGAGAATGGCTACACCTTC. Translation gives CASSWGTGENGYTF.

This clone has a count of ten or more. This chain connects TRBV29-1 to TRBJ2-5, with D possibly being TRBD2 (5 bases). The CDR3 spans 13 residues. The V end lost 8 bases, the J end lost 4 bases, and 17 bases lay between the germline ends. Germline-derived CDR1 and CDR2 are SQVTM and ANQGSEA. CDR3: CSPRLLASETQYF. DNA for the CDR3: TGCAGCCCTAGACTCTTAGCGTCAGAGACCCAGTACTTC.

This clone is classed as medium-sized (0.01 to 0.1%). The chain couples TRBV28 to TRBJ1-1, with D unclear. Germline CDR1 reads MDHEN; CDR2 reads SYDVKM. CDR3 length: 11 residues. V was cut by 7 bases and J by 9 bases, with 12 bases left in between. CDR3 amino acids: CASTHVLQAFF. The CDR3 DNA is TGTGCCAGCACCCATGTCTTACAAGCTTTCTTT.

This clone was found many times. This chain uses TRBV9 with TRBJ2-3, with 7 positions matching TRBD1. CDR3 length: 14 residues. V dropped 4 bases and J dropped 6; count of bases not matched to a gene: 8. The V gene's germline CDR1 is SGDLS and CDR2 YYNGEE. CDR3 loop: CASSSGQTADTQYF. The CDR3 region has the DNA TGTGCCAGCAGCTCGGGACAGACTGCGGATACGCAGTATTTT.

This rearrangement joins TRBV18 to TRBJ2-7; 12 bases map to TRBD2. The J segment lost 0 bases and the V segment lost 3 bases, leaving 6 bases of the junction unmatched. The CDR3 loop spans 17 amino acids. The germline gives CDR1 KGHSH, CDR2 LQKENI. In DNA, the CDR3 is TGTGCCAGCTCACCGAGGACTAGCGGGATGTCCTCCTACGAGCAGTACTTC. It encodes CASSPRTSGMSSYEQYF.